This T cell receptor (beta chain) was observed in a study of blood T cell repertoires in COVID-19 (dated by TCRdb to about 2020). In terms of the full investigation: Samples from collaborators originated in the United States, Italy and Spain and spanned both the acute and convalescent phases of COVID-19. The prospective study material was composed of cDNA or gDNA derived from T cells, B-cell-depleted T cells, or PBMCs. Subjects who had been exposed to COVID-19, were actively infected with it, or had recovered from it provided the deeply sampled blood TCRbeta repertoires that made up the dataset. The repertoires were released in a freely available public database meant as a resource for research on the immune response to SARS-CoV-2. The samples were drawn from the first 160 participants of the ongoing ImmuneRACE study and from some 1,300 subjects provided by 6 global collaborators. Sample metadata almost always included a de-identified subject ID, COVID-19 status, age in years and sex. Where available, HLA class I and class II types were obtained from metadata supplied by the sample provider rather than from assay-based typing.

TCRbeta CDR3 regions were amplified from genomic DNA by means of the immunoSEQ Assay, a bias-controlled multiplex PCR. Under the source paper's analysis protocol: The number of nucleated cells in each sample was estimated by amplification of reference gene primers within the assay. To quantify the absolute abundance of each unique TCRbeta CDR3 rearrangement, sequence reads were collapsed and filtered. For each sample, productive Simpson clonality was calculated as the square root of Simpson's diversity index over productive rearrangements. TCRdb provides this immuneACCESS table in a form limited to in-frame rearrangements. Some clones are lacking; in checked studies, under half of them reflect an unresolved V gene, and why the rest are absent is not known. Clonal size and the V and J genes are those of that table, whereas D and trimming came from the DNA. This sample holds 52,000 or so clones; approximately 78% were observed only once. Of the sample, about 6.2% is held by the ten largest clones.

As to this clone: This clone's antigen is unknown. Base qualities were left out, and no much larger clone turns up one base away.

Whole blood was collected in K2EDTA tubes by collaborating institutions according to the institutions' own protocols. For TCRbeta analysis, collaborator samples were shipped as frozen whole blood, as isolated PBMCs, or as DNA extracted from either sample type. On the study overall, not on this receptor specifically: Clinical and demographic metadata were provided uncurated, with the amount varying by source and participant.

Based on the germline V gene, the CDR1 and CDR2 sequences are SNHLY and FYNNEI. From its cysteine to its phenylalanine, the CDR3 spans 10 amino acids. The kept DNA is CDR3 alone, 30 bases in frame from the first base. V drops 5 bases and J drops 7 bases, leaving 6 bases in between. The receptor was derived from a human donor in a cohort sampled during active or convalescent COVID-19. This chain is built from TRBV2 and TRBJ2-7; the D gene is perhaps TRBD1, on 5 matching bases. Input material: peripheral blood. The base sequence is TGTGCCAGCAGTAGGGGAGAGCAGTACTTC. It translates as CASSRGEQYF.